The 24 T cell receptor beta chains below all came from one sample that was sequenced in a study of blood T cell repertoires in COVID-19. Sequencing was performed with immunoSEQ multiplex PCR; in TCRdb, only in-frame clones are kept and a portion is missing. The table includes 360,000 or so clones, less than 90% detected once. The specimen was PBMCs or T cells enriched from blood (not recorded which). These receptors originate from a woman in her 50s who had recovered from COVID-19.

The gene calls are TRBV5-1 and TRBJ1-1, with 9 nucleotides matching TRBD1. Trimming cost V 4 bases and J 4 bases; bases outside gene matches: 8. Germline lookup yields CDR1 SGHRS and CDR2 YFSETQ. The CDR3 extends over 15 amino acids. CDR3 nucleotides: TGCGCCAGCAGCCCCGGGACAGGGCCGGGCACTGAAGCTTTCTTT. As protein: CASSPGTGPGTEAFF.

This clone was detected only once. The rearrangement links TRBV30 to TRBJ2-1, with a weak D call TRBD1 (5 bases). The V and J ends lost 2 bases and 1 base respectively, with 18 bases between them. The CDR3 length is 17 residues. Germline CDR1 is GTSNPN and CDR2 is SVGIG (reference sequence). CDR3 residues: CAWSSREGIQSYNEQFF. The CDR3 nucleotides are TGTGCCTGGAGTTCCAGGGAAGGAATACAATCCTACAATGAGCAGTTCTTC.

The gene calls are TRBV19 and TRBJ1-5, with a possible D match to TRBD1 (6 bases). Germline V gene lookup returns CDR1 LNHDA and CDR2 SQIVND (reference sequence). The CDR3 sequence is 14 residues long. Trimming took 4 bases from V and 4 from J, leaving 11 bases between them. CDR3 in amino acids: CASSRGTPNQPQHF. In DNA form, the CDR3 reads TGTGCCAGTAGTAGGGGGACACCTAATCAGCCCCAGCATTTT.

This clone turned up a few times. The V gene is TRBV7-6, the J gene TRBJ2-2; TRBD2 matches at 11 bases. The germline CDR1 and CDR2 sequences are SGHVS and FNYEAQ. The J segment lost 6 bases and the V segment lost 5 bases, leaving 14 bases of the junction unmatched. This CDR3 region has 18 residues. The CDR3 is CASSPETSGAWRSGELFF. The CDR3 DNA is TGTGCCAGCAGCCCAGAGACTAGCGGGGCTTGGAGGTCCGGGGAGCTGTTTTTT.

The CDR3, as DNA: TGCGCCAGCAGCTTGTCTGTGGCGAACACTGAAGCTTTCTTT. Translation gives CASSLSVANTEAFF. The chain combines TRBV5-1 with TRBJ1-1; no reliable D call. Trimming cost V 1 base and J 1 base, with 8 bases left between them. CDR3 size: 14 residues. Germline CDR1 SGHRS, CDR2 YFSETQ. The full variable domain, with the rest looked up from reference TRBV5-1 and TRBJ1-1, is KAGVTQTPRYLIKTRGQQVTLSCSPISGHRSVSWYQQTPGQGLQFLFEYFSETQRNKGNFPGRFSGRQFSNSRSEMNVSTLELGDSALYLCASSLSVANTEAFFGQGTRLTVV.

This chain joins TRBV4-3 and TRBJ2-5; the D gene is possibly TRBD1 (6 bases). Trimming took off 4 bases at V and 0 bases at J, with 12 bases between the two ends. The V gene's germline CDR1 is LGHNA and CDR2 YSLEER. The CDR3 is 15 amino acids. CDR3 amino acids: CASSPRQGYQETQYF. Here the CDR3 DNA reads TGCGCCAGCAGCCCCAGGCAGGGGTACCAAGAGACCCAGTACTTC.

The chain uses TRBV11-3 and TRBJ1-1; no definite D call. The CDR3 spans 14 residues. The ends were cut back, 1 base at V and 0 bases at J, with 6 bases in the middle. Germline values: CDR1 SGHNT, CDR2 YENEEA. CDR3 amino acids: CASSLGRMNTEAFF. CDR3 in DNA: TGTGCCAGCAGCTTAGGGAGGATGAACACTGAAGCTTTCTTT.

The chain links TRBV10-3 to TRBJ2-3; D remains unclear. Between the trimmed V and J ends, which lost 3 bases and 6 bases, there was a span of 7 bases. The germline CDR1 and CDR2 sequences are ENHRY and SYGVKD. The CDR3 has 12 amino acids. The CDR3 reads CAISDVSDTQYF. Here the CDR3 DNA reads TGTGCCATCAGTGACGTTTCGGATACGCAGTATTTT.

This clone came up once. CDR3: CASSLTIPDNDRVLGYEQFF. For the CDR3, the DNA is TGCGCCAGCAGCTTGACCATCCCAGATAACGACAGAGTCTTGGGGTATGAGCAGTTCTTC. This chain connects TRBV5-1 to TRBJ2-1; D is perhaps TRBD1 (5 bases). Germline CDR1 is SGHRS and CDR2 is YFSETQ. The CDR3 length is 20 residues. Trimming stripped 1 base from V and 8 bases from J, with 31 bases between.

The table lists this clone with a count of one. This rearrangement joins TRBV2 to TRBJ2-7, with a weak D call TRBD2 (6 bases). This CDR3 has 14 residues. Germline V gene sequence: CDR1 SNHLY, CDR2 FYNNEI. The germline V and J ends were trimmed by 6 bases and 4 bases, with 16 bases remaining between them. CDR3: CASREEGTVYEQYF. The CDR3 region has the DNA TGTGCCAGCAGAGAGGAGGGTACAGTTTACGAGCAGTACTTC.

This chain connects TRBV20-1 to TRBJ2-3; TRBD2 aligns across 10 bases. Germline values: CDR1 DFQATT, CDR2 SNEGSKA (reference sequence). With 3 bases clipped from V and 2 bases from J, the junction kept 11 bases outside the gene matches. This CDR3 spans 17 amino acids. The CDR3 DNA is TGCAGTGCTAGTGTTCCAGCGGGGGGGCTGGTCACAGATACGCAGTATTTT. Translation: CSASVPAGGLVTDTQYF.

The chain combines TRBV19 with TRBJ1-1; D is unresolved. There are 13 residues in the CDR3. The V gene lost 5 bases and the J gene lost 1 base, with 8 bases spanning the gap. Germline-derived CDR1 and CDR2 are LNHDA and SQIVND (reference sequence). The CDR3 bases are TGTGCCAGTAGTTCTAAAAGGAACACTGAAGCTTTCTTT. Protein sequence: CASSSKRNTEAFF.

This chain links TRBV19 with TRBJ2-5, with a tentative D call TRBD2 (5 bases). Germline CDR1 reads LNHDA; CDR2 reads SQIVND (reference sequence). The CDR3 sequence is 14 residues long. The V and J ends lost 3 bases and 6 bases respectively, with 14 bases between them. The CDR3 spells CASSMEAQRQTQYF. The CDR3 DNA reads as TGTGCCAGTAGTATGGAGGCCCAGAGGCAGACCCAGTACTTC.

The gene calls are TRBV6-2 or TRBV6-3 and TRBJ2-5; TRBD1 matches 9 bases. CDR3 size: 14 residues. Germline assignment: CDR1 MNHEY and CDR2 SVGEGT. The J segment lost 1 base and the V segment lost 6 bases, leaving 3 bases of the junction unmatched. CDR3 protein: CASSRDRVQETQYF. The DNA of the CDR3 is TGTGCCAGCAGCCGGGACAGGGTCCAAGAGACCCAGTACTTC.

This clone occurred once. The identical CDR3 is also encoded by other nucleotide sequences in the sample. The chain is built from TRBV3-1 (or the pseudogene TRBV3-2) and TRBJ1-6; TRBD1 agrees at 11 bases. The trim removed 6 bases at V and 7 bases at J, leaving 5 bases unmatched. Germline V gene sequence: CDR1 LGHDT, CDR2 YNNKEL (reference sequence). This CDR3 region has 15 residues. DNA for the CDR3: TGTGCCAGCAGTCCGAGGACAGGGGGCAATTCACCCCTCCACTTT. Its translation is CASSPRTGGNSPLHF.

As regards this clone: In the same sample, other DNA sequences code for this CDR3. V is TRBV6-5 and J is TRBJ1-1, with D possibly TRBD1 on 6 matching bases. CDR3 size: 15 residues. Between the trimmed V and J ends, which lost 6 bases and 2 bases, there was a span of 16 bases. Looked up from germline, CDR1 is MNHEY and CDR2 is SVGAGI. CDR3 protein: CASRPTGQGNTEAFF. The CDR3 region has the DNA TGTGCCAGCAGACCCACAGGGCAGGGAAACACTGAAGCTTTCTTT.

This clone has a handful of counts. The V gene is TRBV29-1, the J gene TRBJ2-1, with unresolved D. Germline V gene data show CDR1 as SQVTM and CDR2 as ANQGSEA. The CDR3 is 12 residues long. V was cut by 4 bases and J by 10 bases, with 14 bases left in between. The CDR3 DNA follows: TGCAGCGTTGTGCCAACCACAATCGAGCAGTTCTTC. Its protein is CSVVPTTIEQFF.

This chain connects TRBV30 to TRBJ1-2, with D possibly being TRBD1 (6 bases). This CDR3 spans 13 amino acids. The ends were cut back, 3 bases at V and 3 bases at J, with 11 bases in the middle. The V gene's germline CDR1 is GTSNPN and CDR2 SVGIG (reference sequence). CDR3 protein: CAWRPGGDYGYTF. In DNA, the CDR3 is TGTGCCTGGAGGCCGGGGGGCGACTATGGCTACACCTTC.

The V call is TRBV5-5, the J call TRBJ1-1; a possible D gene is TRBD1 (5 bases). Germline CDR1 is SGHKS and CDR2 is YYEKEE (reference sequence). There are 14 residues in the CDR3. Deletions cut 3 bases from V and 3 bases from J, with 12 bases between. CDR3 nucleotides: TGTGCCAGCAGCTCAGGGAAACAGGACACTGAAGCTTTCTTT. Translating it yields CASSSGKQDTEAFF.

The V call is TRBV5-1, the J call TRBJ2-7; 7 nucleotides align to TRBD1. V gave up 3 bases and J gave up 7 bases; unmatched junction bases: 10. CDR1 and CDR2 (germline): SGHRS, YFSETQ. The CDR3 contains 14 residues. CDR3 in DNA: TGCGCCAGCAGCTCACAGGGGCTACCTCGGGAGCAGTACTTC. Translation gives CASSSQGLPREQYF.

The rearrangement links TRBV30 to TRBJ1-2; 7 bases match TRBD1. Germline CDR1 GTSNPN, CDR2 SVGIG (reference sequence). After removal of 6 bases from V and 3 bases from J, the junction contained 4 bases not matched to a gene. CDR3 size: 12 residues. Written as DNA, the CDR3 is TGTGCCTGTACAGGGGTTTACTATGGCTACACCTTC. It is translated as CACTGVYYGYTF. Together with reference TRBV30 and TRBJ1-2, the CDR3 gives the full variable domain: SQTIHQWPATLVQPVGSPLSLECTVEGTSNPNLYWYRQAAGRGLQLLFYSVGIGQISSEVPQNLSASRPQDRQFILSSKKLLLSDSGFYLCACTGVYYGYTFGSGTRLTVV.

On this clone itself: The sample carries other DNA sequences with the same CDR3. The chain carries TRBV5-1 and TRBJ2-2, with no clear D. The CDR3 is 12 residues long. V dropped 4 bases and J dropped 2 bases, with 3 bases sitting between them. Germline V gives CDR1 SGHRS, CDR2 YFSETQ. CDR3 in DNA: TGCGCCAGCAGCCCAAACACCGGGGAGCTGTTTTTT. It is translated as CASSPNTGELFF. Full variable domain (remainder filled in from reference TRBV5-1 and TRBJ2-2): KAGVTQTPRYLIKTRGQQVTLSCSPISGHRSVSWYQQTPGQGLQFLFEYFSETQRNKGNFPGRFSGRQFSNSRSEMNVSTLELGDSALYLCASSPNTGELFFGEGSRLTVL.

CDR3: CAISDVTVNHNSPLHF. The CDR3, as DNA: TGTGCCATCAGTGATGTGACAGTAAACCATAATTCACCCCTCCACTTT. This rearrangement joins TRBV10-3 to TRBJ1-6, with D perhaps TRBD1 (5 bases). This CDR3 spans 16 amino acids. V was cut by 3 bases and J by 5 bases, with 14 bases left in between. The germline gives CDR1 ENHRY, CDR2 SYGVKD.

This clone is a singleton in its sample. Here the CDR3 reads CASSHFRHRQGGNEQFF. CDR3 bases: TGTGCCAGCAGTCACTTCCGACATAGGCAGGGAGGCAATGAGCAGTTCTTC. The chain combines TRBV3-1 (or the pseudogene TRBV3-2) with TRBJ2-1, with D maybe TRBD2 (6 bases). Trimming removed 6 bases at V and 6 bases at J, with 24 bases between. From germline, CDR1 is LGHDT and CDR2 YNNKEL (reference sequence). The CDR3 covers 17 residues.